This TCR beta chain stems from a study of vaccination effects on CD4 cells after COVID-19. As for the study in general: Pools of viral peptides were used by the ViraFEST assay to expand antigen-specific CD4+ T cells ahead of sequencing. Post-vaccine specimens arrived a median 72 days past the second dose.

The authors isolated CD4+ T cells after less than eleven days of culture. The vaccine given was either BNT162b2 or mRNA-1273, in two doses. Each culture had half its medium swapped for IL-2 medium on days 3 and 7. This CDR3 contains 15 residues. Germline CDR1 is ENHRY and CDR2 is SYGVKD. Trimming took 2 bases from V and 4 from J, leaving 11 bases between them. As regards this clone: Antigen: not known.

Overall study findings and caveats: At late timepoints after vaccination, vaccine- and infection-induced clones shrank markedly.

TCRdb's table, derived via immunoSEQ multiplex PCR, lists solely in-frame clones and lacks some. The data show 37,000 or so clones, 65% to 75% seen once. This sequence joins TRBV10-3 and TRBJ2-2; D unclear. The sequences come from CD4+ T cells from PBMCs cultured without peptide, collected after COVID-19 vaccination. The receptor's source is a human donor who received a COVID-19 vaccine. CDR3 in amino acids: CAISEQAGSTGELFF. CDR3 in DNA: TGTGCCATCAGTGAGCAGGCAGGTAGCACCGGGGAGCTGTTTTTT.